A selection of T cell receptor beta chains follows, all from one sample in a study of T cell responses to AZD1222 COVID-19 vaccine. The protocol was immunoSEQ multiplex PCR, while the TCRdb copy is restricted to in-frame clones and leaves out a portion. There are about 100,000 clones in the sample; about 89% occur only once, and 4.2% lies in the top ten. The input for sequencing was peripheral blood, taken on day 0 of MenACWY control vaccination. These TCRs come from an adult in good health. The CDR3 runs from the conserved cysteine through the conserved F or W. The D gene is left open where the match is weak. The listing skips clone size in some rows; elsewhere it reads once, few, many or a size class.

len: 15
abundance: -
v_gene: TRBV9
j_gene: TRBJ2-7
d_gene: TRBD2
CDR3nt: TGTGCCAGCAGCGTAGGCGGGAGGGCCCCCCACGAGCAGTACTTC
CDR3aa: CASSVGGRAPHEQYF

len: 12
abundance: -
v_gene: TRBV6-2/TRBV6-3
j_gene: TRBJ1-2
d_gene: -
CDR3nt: TGTGCCAGCAGTTTCGTAGATTATGGCTACACCTTC
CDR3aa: CASSFVDYGYTF

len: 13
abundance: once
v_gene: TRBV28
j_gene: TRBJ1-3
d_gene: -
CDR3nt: TGTGCCAGCAGTTCCCCCTCTGGAAACACCATATATTTT
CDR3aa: CASSSPSGNTIYF

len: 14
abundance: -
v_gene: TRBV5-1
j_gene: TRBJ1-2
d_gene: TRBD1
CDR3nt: TGCGCCAGCAAGCCCGGACAGGGAATATATGGCTACACCTTC
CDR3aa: CASKPGQGIYGYTF

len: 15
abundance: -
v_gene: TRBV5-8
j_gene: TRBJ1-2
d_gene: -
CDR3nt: TGTGCCAGCAGGTTCCCAAACAGGGAGGGCTATGGCTACACCTTC
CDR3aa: CASRFPNREGYGYTF

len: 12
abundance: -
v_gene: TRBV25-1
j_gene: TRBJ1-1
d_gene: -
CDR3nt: TGTGCCAGCACCACCGCCAGGGGAGGGGCTTTCTTT
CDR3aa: CASTTARGGAFF

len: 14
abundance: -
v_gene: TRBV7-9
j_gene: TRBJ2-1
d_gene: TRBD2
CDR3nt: TGTGCCAGCAGCTTGACTAGCGGGGACAATGAGCAGTTCTTC
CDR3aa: CASSLTSGDNEQFF

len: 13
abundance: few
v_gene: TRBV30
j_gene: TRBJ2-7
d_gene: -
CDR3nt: TGTGCCTGGAGTGTAAGTGTTTACTACGAGCAGTACTTC
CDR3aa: CAWSVSVYYEQYF

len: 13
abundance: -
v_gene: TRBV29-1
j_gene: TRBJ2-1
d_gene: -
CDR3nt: TGCAGCGTTGACAGTTTCCTCTCCAGTGAGCAGTTCTTC
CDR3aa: CSVDSFLSSEQFF

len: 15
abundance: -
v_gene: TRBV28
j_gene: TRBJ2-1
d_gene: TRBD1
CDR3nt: TGTGCCAGCAGTTTACCGAGGACAGGGGTGGATGAGCAGTTCTTC
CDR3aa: CASSLPRTGVDEQFF

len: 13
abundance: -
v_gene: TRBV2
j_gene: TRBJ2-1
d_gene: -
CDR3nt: TGTGCCACCAGACAGGACTCCTACAATGAGCAGTTCTTC
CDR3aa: CATRQDSYNEQFF

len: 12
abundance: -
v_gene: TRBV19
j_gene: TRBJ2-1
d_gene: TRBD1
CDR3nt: TGTGCCAGTAGTATAGGCGGGGACAGGTACTTCTTC
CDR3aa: CASSIGGDRYFF

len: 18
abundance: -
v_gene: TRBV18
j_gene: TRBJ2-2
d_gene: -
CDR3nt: TGTGCCAGCTCCCTCGGGCCCGAGCAACGACTAGGAGGCGGGGAGCTGTTTTTT
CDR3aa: CASSLGPEQRLGGGELFF

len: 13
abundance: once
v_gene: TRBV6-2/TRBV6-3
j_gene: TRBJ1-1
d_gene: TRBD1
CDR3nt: TGTGCCAGCAGTTACTCGGGGACAGGTGAAGCTTTCTTT
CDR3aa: CASSYSGTGEAFF

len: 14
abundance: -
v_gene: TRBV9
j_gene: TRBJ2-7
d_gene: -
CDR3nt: TGTGCCAGCAGCGTAACCGGGGCAAGCTACGAGCAGTACTTC
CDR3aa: CASSVTGASYEQYF

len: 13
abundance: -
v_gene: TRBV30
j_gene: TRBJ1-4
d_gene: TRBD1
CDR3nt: TGTGCCTGGAGACAGGGGGCAGCTGAAAAACTGTTTTTT
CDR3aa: CAWRQGAAEKLFF

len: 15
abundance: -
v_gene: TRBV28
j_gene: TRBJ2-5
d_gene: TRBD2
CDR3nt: TGTGCCAGCATCGGCTACGGGAGGACCGGGGAGACCCAGTACTTC
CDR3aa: CASIGYGRTGETQYF

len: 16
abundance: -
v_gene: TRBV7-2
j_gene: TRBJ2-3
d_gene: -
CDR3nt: TGTGCCAGCAGCTTAGTTAGGATAACTAGCACAGATACGCAGTATTTT
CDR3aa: CASSLVRITSTDTQYF

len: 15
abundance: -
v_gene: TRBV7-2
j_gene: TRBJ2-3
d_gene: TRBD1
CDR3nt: TGTGCCAGCAGCCCTCGACAGGGGTGGACAGATACGCAGTATTTT
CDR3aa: CASSPRQGWTDTQYF

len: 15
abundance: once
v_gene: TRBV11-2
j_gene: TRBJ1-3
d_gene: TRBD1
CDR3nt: TGTGCCAGCAGCAGACAGGGGAACACTGGAAACACCATATATTTT
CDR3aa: CASSRQGNTGNTIYF

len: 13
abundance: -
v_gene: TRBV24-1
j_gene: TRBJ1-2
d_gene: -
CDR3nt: TGTGCCACCAGTGATTTGCTGGGCTATGGCTACACCTTC
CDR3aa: CATSDLLGYGYTF

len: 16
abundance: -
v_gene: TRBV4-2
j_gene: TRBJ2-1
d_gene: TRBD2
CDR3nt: TGTGCCAGCAGCCAGACACTAGCGGAGGACTACAATGAGCAGTTCTTC
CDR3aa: CASSQTLAEDYNEQFF

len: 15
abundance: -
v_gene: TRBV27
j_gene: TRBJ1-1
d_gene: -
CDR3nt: TGTGCCAGCAGTCCCTACAGGGACCAGAACACTGAAGCTTTCTTT
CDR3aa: CASSPYRDQNTEAFF

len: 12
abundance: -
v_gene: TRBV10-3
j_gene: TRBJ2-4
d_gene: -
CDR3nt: TGTGCCGCACGGACAGAGAAAAACATTCAGTACTTC
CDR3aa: CAARTEKNIQYF

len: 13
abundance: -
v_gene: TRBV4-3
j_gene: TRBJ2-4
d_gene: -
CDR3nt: TGCGCCAGCAGCCAAGAGACTTGGGGTGAGAAGTACTTC
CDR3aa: CASSQETWGEKYF

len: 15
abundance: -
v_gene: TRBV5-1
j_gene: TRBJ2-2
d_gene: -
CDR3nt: TGCGCCAGCAGCTCACAGGTCATGAACACCGGGGAGCTGTTTTTT
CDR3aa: CASSSQVMNTGELFF

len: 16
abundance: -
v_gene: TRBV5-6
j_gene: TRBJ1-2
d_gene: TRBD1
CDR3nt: TGTGCCAGCAGCTTGGGGGACAGGGGGCCGGTTTATGGCTACACCTTC
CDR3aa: CASSLGDRGPVYGYTF

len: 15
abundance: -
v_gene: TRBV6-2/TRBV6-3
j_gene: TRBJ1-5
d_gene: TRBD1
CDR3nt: TGTGCCAGCAGTAGACAGGACAGGGGCAATCAGCCCCAGCATTTT
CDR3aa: CASSRQDRGNQPQHF

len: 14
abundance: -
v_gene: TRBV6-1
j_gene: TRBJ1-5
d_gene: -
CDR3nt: TGTGCCAGCAGTGAAGTCTTGGGAGGGCAGCCCCAGCATTTT
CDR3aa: CASSEVLGGQPQHF

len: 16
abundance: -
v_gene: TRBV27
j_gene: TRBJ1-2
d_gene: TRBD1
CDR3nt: TGTGCCAGCAGCCCGGGACAGGGGGCGCTGGTCTATGGCTACACCTTC
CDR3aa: CASSPGQGALVYGYTF

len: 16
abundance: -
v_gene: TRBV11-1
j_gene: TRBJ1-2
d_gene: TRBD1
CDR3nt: TGTGCCAGCAGCAAAATACAGGGGCCCGCTAACTATGGCTACACCTTC
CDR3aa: CASSKIQGPANYGYTF

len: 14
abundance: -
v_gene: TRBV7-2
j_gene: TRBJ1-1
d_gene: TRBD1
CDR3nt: TGTGCCAGCAGCCCAGGGGGTGGAATTACTGAAGCTTTCTTT
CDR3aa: CASSPGGGITEAFF

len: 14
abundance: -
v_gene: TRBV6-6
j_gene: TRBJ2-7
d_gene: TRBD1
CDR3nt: TGTGCCAGCAGTCCCCGGGACAGGGGGTACGAGCAGTACTTC
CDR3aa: CASSPRDRGYEQYF

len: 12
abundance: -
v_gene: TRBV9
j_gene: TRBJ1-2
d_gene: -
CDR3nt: TGTGCCACCGGTGAAGGCCTTTATGGCTACACCTTC
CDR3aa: CATGEGLYGYTF

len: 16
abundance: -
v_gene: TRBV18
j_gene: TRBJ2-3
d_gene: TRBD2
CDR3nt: TGTGCCAGCTCACCGCGGACTAGCCCGGGGACAGATACGCAGTATTTT
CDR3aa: CASSPRTSPGTDTQYF

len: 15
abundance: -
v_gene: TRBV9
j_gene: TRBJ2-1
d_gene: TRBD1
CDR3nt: TGTGCCAGCAGCCACCGGGACAGAACTTACAATGAGCAGTTCTTC
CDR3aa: CASSHRDRTYNEQFF

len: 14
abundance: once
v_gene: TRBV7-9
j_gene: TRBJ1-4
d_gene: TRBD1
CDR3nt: TGTGCCAGCAGCCTCACAGGGGTGGTTGAAAAACTGTTTTTT
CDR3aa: CASSLTGVVEKLFF

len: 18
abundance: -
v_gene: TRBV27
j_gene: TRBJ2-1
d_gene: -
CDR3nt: TGTGCCAGCAGTTTAAAAGGCCCGGGACAACCGTATGACAATGAGCAGTTCTTC
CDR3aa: CASSLKGPGQPYDNEQFF

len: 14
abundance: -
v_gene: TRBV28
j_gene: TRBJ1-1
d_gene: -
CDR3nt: TGTGCCAGCAGAACCGGGACACTGAACACTGAAGCTTTCTTT
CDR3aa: CASRTGTLNTEAFF

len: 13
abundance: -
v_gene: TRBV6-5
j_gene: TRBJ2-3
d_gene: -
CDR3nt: TGTGCCAGCAGCCGACAGGGCACAGATACGCAGTATTTT
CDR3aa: CASSRQGTDTQYF

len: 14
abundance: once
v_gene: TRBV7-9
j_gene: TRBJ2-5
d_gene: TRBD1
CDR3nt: TGTGCCAGCAGCTTACTAGGGGGCGAAGAGACCCAGTACTTC
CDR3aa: CASSLLGGEETQYF

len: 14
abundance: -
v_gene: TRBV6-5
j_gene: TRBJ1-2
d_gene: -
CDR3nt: TGTGCCAGCAGTTACTCTCCGAGAGACTATGGCTACACCTTC
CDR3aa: CASSYSPRDYGYTF

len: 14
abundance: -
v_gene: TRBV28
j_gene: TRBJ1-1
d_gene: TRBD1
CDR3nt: TGTGCCAGCAGTCCACAGGGGATTCGCACTGAAGCTTTCTTT
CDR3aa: CASSPQGIRTEAFF

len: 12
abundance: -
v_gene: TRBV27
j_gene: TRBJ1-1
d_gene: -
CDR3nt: TGTGCCAGTCGGACAGTGAACACTGAAGCTTTCTTT
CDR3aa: CASRTVNTEAFF

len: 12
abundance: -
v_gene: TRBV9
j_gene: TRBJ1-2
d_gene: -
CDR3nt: TGTGCCAGCAGCGCCCGGAACTATGGCTACACCTTC
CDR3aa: CASSARNYGYTF

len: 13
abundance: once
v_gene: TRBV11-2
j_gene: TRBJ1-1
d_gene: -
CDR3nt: TGTGCCAGCAGCTTAACCGAAGCCACTGAAGCTTTCTTT
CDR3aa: CASSLTEATEAFF

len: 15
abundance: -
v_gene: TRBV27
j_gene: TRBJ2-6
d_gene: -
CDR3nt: TGTGCCAGCAGTTTAAAACGGTCTGGGGCCAACGTCCTGACTTTC
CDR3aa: CASSLKRSGANVLTF

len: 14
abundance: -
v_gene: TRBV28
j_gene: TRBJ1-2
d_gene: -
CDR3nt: TGTGCCAGCCTGGGGACGGGGCCCCTCTATGGCTACACCTTC
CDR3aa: CASLGTGPLYGYTF

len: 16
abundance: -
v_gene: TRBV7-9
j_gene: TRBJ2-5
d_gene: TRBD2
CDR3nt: TGTGCCAGCAGCTCCGGGGGGGCAGGCGGGAGCGAGACCCAGTACTTC
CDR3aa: CASSSGGAGGSETQYF

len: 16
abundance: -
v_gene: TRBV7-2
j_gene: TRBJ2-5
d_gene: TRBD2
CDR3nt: TGTGCCAGCAGCTTAGGTGGTCGCGGGGGGCAAGAGACCCAGTACTTC
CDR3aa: CASSLGGRGGQETQYF

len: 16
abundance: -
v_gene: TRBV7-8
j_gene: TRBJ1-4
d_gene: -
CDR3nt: TGTGCCAGCAGCCTGGGGCCCGGGGGAGGGAATGAAAAACTGTTTTTT
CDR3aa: CASSLGPGGGNEKLFF

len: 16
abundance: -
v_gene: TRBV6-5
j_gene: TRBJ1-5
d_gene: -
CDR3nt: TGTGCCAGCAGTTACGGGGAGGGCTCTAGCAATCAGCCCCAGCATTTT
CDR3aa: CASSYGEGSSNQPQHF